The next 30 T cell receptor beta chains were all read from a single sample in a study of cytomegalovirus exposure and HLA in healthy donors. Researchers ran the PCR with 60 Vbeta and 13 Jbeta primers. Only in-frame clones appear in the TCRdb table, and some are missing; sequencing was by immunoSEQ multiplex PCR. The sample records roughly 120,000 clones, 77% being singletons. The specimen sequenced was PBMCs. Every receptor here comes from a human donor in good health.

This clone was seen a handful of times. CDR3 sequence reads: CASFTGGPYEQYF. The CDR3, as DNA: TGTGCCAGCTTCACGGGAGGGCCCTACGAGCAGTACTTC. The rearrangement uses TRBV6-1 and TRBJ2-7; TRBD2 matches at 8 bases. Trimming removed 8 bases from V and 2 bases from J; junction bases left unmatched: 5. Per the germline V gene, CDR1 is MNHNS and CDR2 is SASEGT. The CDR3 totals 13 residues.

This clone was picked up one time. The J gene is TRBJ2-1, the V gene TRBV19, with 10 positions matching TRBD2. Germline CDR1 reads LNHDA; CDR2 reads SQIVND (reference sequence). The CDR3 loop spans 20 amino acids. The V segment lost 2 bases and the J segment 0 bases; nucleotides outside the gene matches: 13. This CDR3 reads CASSITRSGRASSSYNEQFF. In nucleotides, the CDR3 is TGTGCCAGTAGTATAACGCGGAGCGGGAGGGCCTCGAGCTCCTACAATGAGCAGTTCTTC.

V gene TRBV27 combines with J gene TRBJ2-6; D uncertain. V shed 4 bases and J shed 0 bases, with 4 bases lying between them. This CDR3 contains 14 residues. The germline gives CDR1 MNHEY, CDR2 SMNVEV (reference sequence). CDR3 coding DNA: TGTGCCAGCAGTTCCTACTCTGGGGCCAACGTCCTGACTTTC. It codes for CASSSYSGANVLTF. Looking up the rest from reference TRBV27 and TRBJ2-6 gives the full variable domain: EAQVTQNPRYLITVTGKKLTVTCSQNMNHEYMSWYRQDPGLGLRQIYYSMNVEVTDKGDVPEGYKVSRKEKRNFPLILESPSPNQTSLYFCASSSYSGANVLTFGAGSRLTVL.

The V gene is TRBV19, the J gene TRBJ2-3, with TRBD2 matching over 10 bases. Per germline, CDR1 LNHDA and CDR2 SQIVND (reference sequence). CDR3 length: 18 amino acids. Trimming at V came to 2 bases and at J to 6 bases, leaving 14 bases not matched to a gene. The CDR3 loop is CASSISPGASGRPDTQYF. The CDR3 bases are TGTGCCAGTAGTATATCTCCGGGAGCTAGCGGGAGACCTGATACGCAGTATTTT.

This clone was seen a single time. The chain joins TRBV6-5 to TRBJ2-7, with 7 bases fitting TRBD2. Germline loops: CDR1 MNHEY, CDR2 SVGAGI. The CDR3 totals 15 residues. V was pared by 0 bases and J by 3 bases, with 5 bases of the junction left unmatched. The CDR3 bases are TGTGCCAGCAGTTACTCCCCGGGCGGGAGCTACGAGCAGTACTTC. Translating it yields CASSYSPGGSYEQYF.

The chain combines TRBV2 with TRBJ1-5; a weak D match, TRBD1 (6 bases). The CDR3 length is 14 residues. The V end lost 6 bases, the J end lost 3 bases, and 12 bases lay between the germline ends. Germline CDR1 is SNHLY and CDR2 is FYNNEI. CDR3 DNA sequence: TGTGCCAGCAGCGAACAGGGCTCCAATCAGCCCCAGCATTTT. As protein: CASSEQGSNQPQHF.

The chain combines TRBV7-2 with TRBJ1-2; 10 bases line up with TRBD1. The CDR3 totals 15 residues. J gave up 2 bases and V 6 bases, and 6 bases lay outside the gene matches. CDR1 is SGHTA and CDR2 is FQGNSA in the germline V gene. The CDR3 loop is CASSLGTGANYGYTF. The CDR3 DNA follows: TGTGCCAGCAGTCTTGGGACAGGGGCAAACTATGGCTACACCTTC.

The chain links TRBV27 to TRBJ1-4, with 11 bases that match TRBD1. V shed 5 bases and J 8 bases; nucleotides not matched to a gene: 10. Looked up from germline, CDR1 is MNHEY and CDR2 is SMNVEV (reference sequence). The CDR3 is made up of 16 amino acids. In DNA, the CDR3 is TGTGCCAGCAGTACTACCGGGACAGGGGGAAGAGAAAAACTGTTTTTT. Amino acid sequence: CASSTTGTGGREKLFF.

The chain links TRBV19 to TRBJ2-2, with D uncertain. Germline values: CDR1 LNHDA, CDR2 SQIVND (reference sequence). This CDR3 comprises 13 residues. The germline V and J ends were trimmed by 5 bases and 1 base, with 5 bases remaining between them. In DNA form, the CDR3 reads TGTGCCAGTAGTTTCGGGAACACCGGGGAGCTGTTTTTT. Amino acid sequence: CASSFGNTGELFF.

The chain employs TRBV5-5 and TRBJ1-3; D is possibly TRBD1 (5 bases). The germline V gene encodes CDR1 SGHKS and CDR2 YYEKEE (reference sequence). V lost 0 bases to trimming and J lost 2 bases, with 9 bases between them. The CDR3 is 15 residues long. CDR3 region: CASSLEWGAGNTIYF. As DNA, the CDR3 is TGTGCCAGCAGCTTGGAATGGGGGGCTGGAAACACCATATATTTT. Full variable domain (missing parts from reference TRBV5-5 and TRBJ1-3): DAGVTQSPTHLIKTRGQQVTLRCSPISGHKSVSWYQQVLGQGPQFIFQYYEKEERGRGNFPDRFSARQFPNYSSELNVNALLLGDSALYLCASSLEWGAGNTIYFGEGSWLTVV.

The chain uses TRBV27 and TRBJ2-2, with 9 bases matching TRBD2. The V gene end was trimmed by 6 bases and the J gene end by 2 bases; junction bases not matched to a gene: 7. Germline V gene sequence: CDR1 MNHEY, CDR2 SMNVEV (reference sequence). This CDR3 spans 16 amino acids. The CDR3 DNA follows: TGTGCCAGCAGGAATAGCGGGAGTTCTAACACCGGGGAGCTGTTTTTT. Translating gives CASRNSGSSNTGELFF.

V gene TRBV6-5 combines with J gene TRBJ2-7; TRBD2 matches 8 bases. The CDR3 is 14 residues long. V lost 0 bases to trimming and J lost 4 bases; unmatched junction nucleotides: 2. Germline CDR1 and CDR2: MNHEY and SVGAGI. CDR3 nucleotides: TGTGCCAGCAGTTACTCGATAGCGGGATACGAGCAGTACTTC. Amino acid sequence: CASSYSIAGYEQYF.

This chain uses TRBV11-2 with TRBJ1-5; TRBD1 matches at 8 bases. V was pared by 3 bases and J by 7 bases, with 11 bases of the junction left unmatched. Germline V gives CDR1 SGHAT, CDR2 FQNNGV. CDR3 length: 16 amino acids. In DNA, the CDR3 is TGTGCCAGCAGCTTGGGCTCAGGGGGCGCAGGGCAGCCCCAGCATTTT. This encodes CASSLGSGGAGQPQHF.

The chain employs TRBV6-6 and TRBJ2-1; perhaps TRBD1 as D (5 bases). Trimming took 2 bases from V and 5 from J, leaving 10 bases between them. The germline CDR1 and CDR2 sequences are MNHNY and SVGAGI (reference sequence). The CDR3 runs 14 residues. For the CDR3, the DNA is TGTGCCAGCAGTTACCCGATGACAGACAATGAGCAGTTCTTC. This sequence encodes CASSYPMTDNEQFF.

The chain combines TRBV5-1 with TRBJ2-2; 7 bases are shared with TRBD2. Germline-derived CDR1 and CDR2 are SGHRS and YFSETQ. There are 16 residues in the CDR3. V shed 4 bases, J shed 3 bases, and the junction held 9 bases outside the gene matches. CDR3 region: CASSRSGAADTGELFF. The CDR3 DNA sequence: TGCGCCAGCAGCAGGAGCGGGGCCGCGGACACCGGGGAGCTGTTTTTT.

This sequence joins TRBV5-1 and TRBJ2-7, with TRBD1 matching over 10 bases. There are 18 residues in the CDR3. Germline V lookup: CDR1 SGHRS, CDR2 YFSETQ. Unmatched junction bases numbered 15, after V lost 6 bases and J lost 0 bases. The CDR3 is CASNAAWGTGATSYEQYF. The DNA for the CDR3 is TGCGCCAGCAACGCAGCTTGGGGGACAGGGGCGACCTCCTACGAGCAGTACTTC.

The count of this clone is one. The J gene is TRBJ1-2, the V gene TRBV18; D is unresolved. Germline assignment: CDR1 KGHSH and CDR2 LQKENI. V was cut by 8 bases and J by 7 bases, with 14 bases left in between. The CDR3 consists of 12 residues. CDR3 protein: CASTDSFSGYTF. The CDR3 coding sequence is TGTGCCAGCACCGACTCATTCTCTGGCTACACCTTC.

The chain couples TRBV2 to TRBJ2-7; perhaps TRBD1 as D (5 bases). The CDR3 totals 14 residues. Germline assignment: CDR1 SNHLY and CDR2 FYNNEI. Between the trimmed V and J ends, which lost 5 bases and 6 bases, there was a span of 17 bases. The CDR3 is CASSQTGATGEQYF. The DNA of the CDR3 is TGTGCCAGCAGTCAAACGGGTGCTACAGGCGAGCAGTACTTC. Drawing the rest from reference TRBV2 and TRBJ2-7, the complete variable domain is EPEVTQTPSHQVTQMGQEVILRCVPISNHLYFYWYRQILGQKVEFLVSFYNNEISEKSEIFDDQFSVERPDGSNFTLKIRSTKLEDSAMYFCASSQTGATGEQYFGPGTRLTVT.

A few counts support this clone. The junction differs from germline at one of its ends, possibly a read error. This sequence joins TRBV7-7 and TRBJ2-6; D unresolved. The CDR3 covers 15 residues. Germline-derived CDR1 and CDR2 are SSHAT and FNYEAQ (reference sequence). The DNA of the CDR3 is TGTGCTAGCAGCCCAGGAAGCTCTGGGGCCAACGTCCTGACTTTC. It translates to CASSPGSSGANVLTF.

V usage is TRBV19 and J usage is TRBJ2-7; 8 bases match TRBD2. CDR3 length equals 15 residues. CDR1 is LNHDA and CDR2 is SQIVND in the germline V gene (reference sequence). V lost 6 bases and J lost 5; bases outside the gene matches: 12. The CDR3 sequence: CASSWTGTRTNEQYF. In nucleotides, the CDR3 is TGTGCCAGTAGCTGGACCGGGACTAGGACGAACGAGCAGTACTTC.

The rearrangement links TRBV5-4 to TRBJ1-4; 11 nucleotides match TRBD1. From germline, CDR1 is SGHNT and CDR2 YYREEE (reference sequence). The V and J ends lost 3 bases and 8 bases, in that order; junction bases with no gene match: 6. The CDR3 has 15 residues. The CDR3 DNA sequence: TGTGCCAGCAGCTCCTCGGACAGGGGGCTGGAAAAACTGTTTTTT. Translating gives CASSSSDRGLEKLFF.

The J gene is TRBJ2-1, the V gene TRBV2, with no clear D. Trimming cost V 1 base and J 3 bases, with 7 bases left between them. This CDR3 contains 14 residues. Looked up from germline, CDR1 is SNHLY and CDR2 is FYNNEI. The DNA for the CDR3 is TGTGCCAGCAGTGAAGGATACTACTACAATGAGCAGTTCTTC. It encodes CASSEGYYYNEQFF.

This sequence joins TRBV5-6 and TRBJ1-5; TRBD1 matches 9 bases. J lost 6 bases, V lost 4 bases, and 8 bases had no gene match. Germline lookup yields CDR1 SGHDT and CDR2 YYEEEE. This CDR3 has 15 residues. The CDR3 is CASSRRDRVSQPQHF. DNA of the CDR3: TGTGCCAGCAGCCGACGGGACAGGGTCTCTCAGCCCCAGCATTTT.

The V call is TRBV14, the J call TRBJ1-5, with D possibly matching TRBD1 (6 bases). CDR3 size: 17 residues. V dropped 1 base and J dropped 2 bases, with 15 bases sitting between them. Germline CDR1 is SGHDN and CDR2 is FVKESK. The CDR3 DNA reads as TGTGCCAGCAGCCAAGTCGAGGGGGTGGATTGCAATCAGCCCCAGCATTTT. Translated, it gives CASSQVEGVDCNQPQHF.

CDR3 residues: CAWSVGAPVQAFF. The CDR3 region has the DNA TGTGCCTGGAGTGTGGGCGCGCCTGTTCAAGCTTTCTTT. This chain joins TRBV30 and TRBJ1-1, with D hard to call. The V end was cut by 0 bases, the J end by 9 bases, with 14 bases between. Per germline, CDR1 GTSNPN and CDR2 SVGIG (reference sequence). The CDR3 is made up of 13 amino acids.

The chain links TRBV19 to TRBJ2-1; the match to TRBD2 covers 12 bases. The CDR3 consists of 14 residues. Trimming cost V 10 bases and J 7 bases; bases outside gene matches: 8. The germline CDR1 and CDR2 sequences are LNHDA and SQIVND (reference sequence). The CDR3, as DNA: TGTGCCACACGACTAGCGGGAGTGCAGAATGAGCAGTTCTTC. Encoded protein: CATRLAGVQNEQFF.

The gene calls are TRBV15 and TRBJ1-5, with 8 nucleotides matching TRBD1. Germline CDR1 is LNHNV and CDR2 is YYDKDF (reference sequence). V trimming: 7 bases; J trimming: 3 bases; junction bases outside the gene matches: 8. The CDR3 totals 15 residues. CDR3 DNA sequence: TGTGCCACCACCCCGACAGGGGTATTCAATCAGCCCCAGCATTTT. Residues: CATTPTGVFNQPQHF.

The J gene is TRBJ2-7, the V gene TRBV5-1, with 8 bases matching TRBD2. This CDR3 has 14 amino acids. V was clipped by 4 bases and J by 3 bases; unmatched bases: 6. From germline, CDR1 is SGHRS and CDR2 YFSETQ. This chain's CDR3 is CASSPGGAGYEQYF. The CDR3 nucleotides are TGCGCCAGCAGCCCGGGAGGGGCTGGCTACGAGCAGTACTTC.

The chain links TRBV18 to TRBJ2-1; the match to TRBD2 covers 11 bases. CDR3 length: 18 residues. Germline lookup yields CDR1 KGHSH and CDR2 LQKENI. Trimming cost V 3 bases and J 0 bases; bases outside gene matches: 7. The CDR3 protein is CASSPLAGGPSSYNEQFF. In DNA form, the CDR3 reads TGTGCCAGCTCACCGCTAGCGGGAGGACCCAGCTCCTACAATGAGCAGTTCTTC. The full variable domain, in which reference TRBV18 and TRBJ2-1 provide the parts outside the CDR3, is NAGVMQNPRHLVRRRGQEARLRCSPMKGHSHVYWYRQLPEEGLKFMVYLQKENIIDESGMPKERFSAEFPKEGPSILRIQQVVRGDSAAYFCASSPLAGGPSSYNEQFFGPGTRLTVL.

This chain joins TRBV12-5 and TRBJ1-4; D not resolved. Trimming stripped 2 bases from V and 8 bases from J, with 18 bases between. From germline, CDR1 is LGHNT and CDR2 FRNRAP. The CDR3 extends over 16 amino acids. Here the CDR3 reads CASGLSLVRGGEKLFF. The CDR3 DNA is TGTGCTAGTGGTTTGTCCTTGGTAAGAGGAGGAGAAAAACTGTTTTTT.